The text below deals with one T cell receptor (beta chain). The sample comes from a study of T cell responses to AZD1222 COVID-19 vaccine. Overall study: The study pooled second doses at about 4 or about 12 weeks.

CDR1 LGHDT and CDR2 YNNKEL come from the germline V gene (reference sequence). Deletions cut 2 bases from V and 3 bases from J, with 11 bases between. The CDR3 sequence is 14 residues long. Profiling relied on immunoSEQ multiplex PCR, and the TCRdb table lists in-frame clones only, not all of them. The repertoire includes roughly 130,000 clones, approximately 90% of them detected once, and 1.4% to 1.5% sits in the top ten. The specimen comprised peripheral blood, sampled on day 0 of AZD1222 vaccination. The chain recombines TRBV3-1 (or the pseudogene TRBV3-2) with TRBJ2-7; possible D gene TRBD1, 6 bases. This clonotype was sampled from an adult in good health. CDR3 sequence: CASSQHRDFYEQYF. In DNA, the CDR3 is TGTGCCAGCAGCCAACACAGGGATTTCTACGAGCAGTACTTC.